One sample yielded the 5 T cell receptor beta chains listed below, sequenced in a study of blood T cell repertoires in COVID-19 (dated by TCRdb to about 2020). The library came from the immunoSEQ multiplex PCR assay. Entries here come from immuneACCESS through TCRdb and include only in-frame sequences with V and J called. Some clones fail to appear in such tables; in the studies checked, an unresolved V gene covers under half of the shortfall, and the cause of the remainder is unknown. The sample yields 150,000 to 200,000 clones; approximately 95% were counted once. The ten largest account for under 5% of the sample. Sequencing was carried out using peripheral blood. These receptors were obtained from a woman between 50 and 59 years old with acute or convalescent COVID-19.

The V and J genes are TRBV18 and TRBJ1-6; TRBD1 is a possible D gene (5 bases). Germline lookup yields CDR1 KGHSH and CDR2 LQKENI. V dropped 8 bases and J dropped 6 bases, with 14 bases sitting between them. This CDR3 is 14 amino acids long. CDR3 amino acids: CASRDGGANSPLHF. The CDR3 DNA reads TGTGCCAGCCGCGACGGGGGTGCTAATTCACCCCTCCACTTT.

V is TRBV15 and J is TRBJ1-1; D possibly corresponds to TRBD1 (6 bases). CDR3 size: 15 residues. Looked up from germline, CDR1 is LNHNV and CDR2 is YYDKDF (reference sequence). The V end was cut by 0 bases, the J end by 0 bases, with 8 bases between. The CDR3 sequence: CATSRDWDMNTEAFF. As DNA, the CDR3 is TGTGCCACCAGCAGAGATTGGGACATGAACACTGAAGCTTTCTTT.

This clone has a single count. The gene calls are TRBV5-1 and TRBJ2-3, with unresolved D. The CDR3 covers 13 residues. V lost 1 base, J lost 4 bases, and 7 bases lay in between. Germline CDR1 reads SGHRS; CDR2 reads YFSETQ. The CDR3 DNA sequence: TGCGCCAGCAGCTTGAGCCTGGCAGATACGCAGTATTTT. This gives the protein CASSLSLADTQYF.

V gene TRBV7-2 combines with J gene TRBJ1-5; perhaps TRBD1 as D (5 bases). Germline V gene data show CDR1 as SGHTA and CDR2 as FQGNSA. The V gene lost 2 bases and the J gene lost 4 bases, with 6 bases spanning the gap. The CDR3 length is 13 residues. CDR3 sequence reads: CASSLRQNQPQHF. The CDR3 region has the DNA TGTGCCAGCAGCTTACGACAGAATCAGCCCCAGCATTTT.

This chain links TRBV3-1 (or the pseudogene TRBV3-2) with TRBJ2-7, with 10 bases aligning to TRBD2. Germline assignment: CDR1 LGHDT and CDR2 YNNKEL (reference sequence). This CDR3 spans 15 amino acids. The V gene end was trimmed by 7 bases and the J gene end by 2 bases; junction bases not matched to a gene: 8. The CDR3: CASTPSGGGTYEQYF. As DNA, the CDR3 is TGTGCCAGCACCCCTAGCGGGGGTGGAACCTACGAGCAGTACTTC.